Given below is one TCR beta chain in context. What it binds is unknown. This entry belongs to a study of shared clonotypes between healthy human individuals. Recent acute infections and vaccinations were absent in the healthy HIV-negative adult donors. With 4 bases removed from V and 6 bases from J, the gap between germline ends came to 19 bases. Germline V gene lookup returns CDR1 SGHDT and CDR2 YYEEEE. The CDR3 loop spans 16 amino acids. This table comes from immunoSEQ multiplex PCR, and its TCRdb copy is limited to in-frame clones, with some not included. The sample lists 2,100,000 or so clones; approximately 95% were seen once. General study points: Unshared clonotypes carried lower generation probabilities than those common to all four donors. Sampling covered blood only; tissue repertoires likely differ.

The sequencing input was naive CD4+ T cells sorted from blood. Subset of the sample: CD45RA+ positively selected. The rearrangement links TRBV5-6 to TRBJ1-4; D is unclear. This TCR was sampled from a man between 18 and 35 years old in good health. The CDR3 loop is CASSRDGDRWDEKLFF. CDR3 coding DNA: TGTGCCAGCAGCCGAGACGGGGATCGATGGGATGAAAAACTGTTTTTT. The variable domain in full, with the rest retrieved from reference TRBV5-6 and TRBJ1-4, is DAGVTQSPTHLIKTRGQQVTLRCSPKSGHDTVSWYQQALGQGPQFIFQYYEEEERQRGNFPDRFSGHQFPNYSSELNVNALLLGDSALYLCASSRDGDRWDEKLFFGSGTQLSVL.